Listed here are 22 T cell receptor beta chains from one sample, sequenced in a study of tumor-infiltrating lymphocytes in glioblastoma multiforme. Multiple V-beta primers and a C-beta primer amplified TCRB from RNA. TCRdb independently ran MiXCR on the multiplex PCR reads; one entry per CDR3 protein. Counted here are 25,000 to 40,000 distinct CDR3 sequences, roughly three fifths occurring once; the ten biggest clones make up roughly 31%. Sequenced material: brain tumor tissue. The receptors stem from a male donor with glioblastoma.

This chain uses TRBV6-5 with TRBJ2-3; 9 bases are shared with TRBD1. J lost 4 bases, V lost 2 bases, and 7 bases had no gene match. Germline values: CDR1 MNHEY, CDR2 SVGAGI. The CDR3 loop spans 16 amino acids. CDR3 sequence: CASSYKGQGAPDTQYF. In nucleotides, the CDR3 is TGTGCCAGCAGTTACAAGGGACAGGGCGCTCCAGATACGCAGTATTTT.

This clonotype was detected only once. Because the CDR3 is missing its conserved closing phenylalanine or tryptophan, this is likely a read error. This CDR3 is CASSTPSHYGYTL. CDR3 in DNA: TGTGCCAGTAGCACACCCAGCCACTATGGCTACACCCTC. V is TRBV6-1 and J is TRBJ1-2; D is undetermined. Germline values: CDR1 MNHNS, CDR2 SASEGT. V lost 9 bases and J lost 3, with 14 bases in between. The CDR3 has 13 residues.

This clonotype was seen at least ten times. This chain connects TRBV29-1 to TRBJ2-1, with 13 bases matching TRBD2. The CDR3 spans 14 residues. Germline lookup yields CDR1 SQVTM and CDR2 ANQGSEA. The trim removed 3 bases at V and 5 bases at J, leaving 1 base unmatched. CDR3 loop: CSVDGLAGDNEQFF. DNA of the CDR3: TGCAGCGTTGATGGACTAGCGGGAGACAATGAGCAGTTCTTC.

The CDR3 sequence: CSARGPPGRASEKLFF. CDR3 coding DNA: TGCAGTGCTAGAGGCCCGCCAGGGAGGGCTAGCGAAAAACTGTTTTTT. This chain uses TRBV20-1 with TRBJ1-4; tentative D call: TRBD1 (5 bases). V was cut by 1 base and J by 8 bases, with 20 bases left in between. Germline V gene sequence: CDR1 DFQATT, CDR2 SNEGSKA (reference sequence). CDR3 length: 16 amino acids.

This clonotype came up once. One end of the junction fails to match germline, which may point to a read error. CDR3 residues: CASSLTTDTRYF. The CDR3 coding sequence is TGTGCCAGCAGCCTTACGACAGATACGCGGTATTTT. This chain connects TRBV7-8 to TRBJ2-3; D is perhaps TRBD1 (5 bases). Germline assignment: CDR1 SGHVS and CDR2 FQNEAQ. The CDR3 is 12 amino acids.

This clonotype has ten or more counts. V is TRBV14 and J is TRBJ1-2; maybe TRBD1 (6 bases). Germline V gene lookup returns CDR1 SGHDN and CDR2 FVKESK. CDR3 length equals 12 residues. Deletions cut 4 bases from V and 8 bases from J, with 11 bases between. The CDR3 is CASSPGVGGYTF. CDR3 nucleotide sequence: TGTGCCAGCAGCCCAGGGGTAGGAGGCTACACCTTC.

To note about this clonotype: This may be a read error, as it is one base from a much larger clone. This chain uses TRBV6-6 with TRBJ2-4; D is uncertain. CDR3 length: 13 residues. Germline V gives CDR1 MNHNY, CDR2 SVGAGI (reference sequence). As DNA, the CDR3 is TGTGCCAACAGTCCTGAACCCGAAAACATTCAGTACTTC. It specifies CANSPEPENIQYF.

This clonotype appeared many times. The chain is built from TRBV6-1 and TRBJ1-1; D remains ambiguous. This CDR3 comprises 14 residues. CDR1 MNHNS and CDR2 SASEGT come from the germline V gene. V lost 3 bases and J lost 5, with 13 bases in between. The CDR3 loop reads CASSELFPPTEAFF. CDR3 nucleotides: TGTGCCAGCAGTGAGCTTTTTCCCCCAACTGAAGCTTTCTTT.

There are a few counts of this clonotype. The rearrangement joins TRBV28 to TRBJ1-5, with 9 positions matching TRBD1. V gave up 8 bases and J gave up 7 bases; unmatched junction bases: 6. Germline loops: CDR1 MDHEN, CDR2 SYDVKM. This CDR3 spans 13 amino acids. The CDR3 spells CASVGQGWQPQHF. For the CDR3, the DNA is TGTGCCAGCGTGGGACAGGGCTGGCAGCCCCAGCATTTT.

The chain links TRBV11-1 to TRBJ2-7; 13 bases agree with TRBD2. The CDR3 runs to 16 residues. Per the germline V gene, CDR1 is SGHAT and CDR2 is FQDESV (reference sequence). The CDR3: CISSLLAGGPACEQYF. The CDR3 nucleotides are TGTATCAGCAGCTTACTAGCGGGAGGGCCGGCCTGCGAGCAGTACTTC.

The chain links TRBV5-4 to TRBJ2-7, with TRBD1 matching 7 bases. Trimming removed 8 bases from V and 1 base from J; junction bases left unmatched: 12. This CDR3 comprises 15 residues. CDR1 and CDR2 from the germline V gene are SGHNT and YYREEE (reference sequence). The CDR3 loop is CARNSGTERSYEQYF. The CDR3 DNA is TGTGCCAGGAACTCTGGGACAGAGAGATCCTACGAGCAGTACTTC.

This clonotype was detected once. The CDR3 spells CSVTSRENTGELFF. CDR3 bases: TGCAGCGTTACATCTAGGGAGAATACCGGGGAGCTGTTTTTT. The chain links TRBV29-1 to TRBJ2-2, with D maybe TRBD2 (5 bases). In germline, CDR1 is SQVTM, CDR2 ANQGSEA. There are 14 residues in the CDR3. V dropped 5 bases and J dropped 5 bases, with 15 bases sitting between them.

For this clonotype: A much more abundant neighbour one base away suggests this may be a read error. The J gene is TRBJ1-3, the V gene TRBV5-1; D gene unclear. The ends were cut back, 2 bases at V and 2 bases at J, with 11 bases in the middle. The CDR3 loop spans 15 amino acids. The germline V gene has CDR1 SGHRS and CDR2 YFSETQ. CDR3 coding DNA: TGCGCCAGCAGCTTATCGGAGTCGGCTGGAAACACCATATATTTT. The encoded protein is CASSLSESAGNTIYF.

In its sample, this clonotype was seen many times. The J gene is TRBJ1-1, the V gene TRBV7-9; no definite D call. The V end lost 1 base, the J end lost 7 bases, and 10 bases lay between the germline ends. From germline, CDR1 is SEHNR and CDR2 FQNEAQ (reference sequence). The CDR3 covers 13 residues. The CDR3 DNA follows: TGTGCCAGCAGCTTAGAATTAGGAGATGAAGCTTTCTTT. Protein sequence: CASSLELGDEAFF.

This clonotype turned up a few times. This CDR3 fails to terminate in the conserved phenylalanine or tryptophan, so it likely reflects a read error. The DNA is left out, because the CDR3 cannot be placed on it with certainty; the CDR3 is given as TCRdb lists it. This sequence joins TRBV7-9 and TRBJ1-2; the table gives TRBD1 as D, unverified against the DNA. Germline CDR1 SEHNR, CDR2 FQNEAQ (reference sequence). The CDR3 length equals 15 residues, ends included. The CDR3 protein is CASSLATGTGGLYTL.

The V and J genes are TRBV7-2 and TRBJ1-1, with 10 bases identical to TRBD1. J lost 5 bases, V lost 1 base, and 7 bases had no gene match. There are 16 residues in the CDR3. The germline gives CDR1 SGHTA, CDR2 FQGNSA. The CDR3 DNA reads as TGTGCCAGCAGCTTAGTGGGAGACAGGGGGCTAACTGAAGCTTTCTTT. Translation: CASSLVGDRGLTEAFF.

This chain joins TRBV7-9 and TRBJ2-5; 10 positions match TRBD2. The CDR3 covers 18 residues. The junction had 14 bases not matched to a gene; V was cut back by 6 bases and J by 1 base. Germline CDR1 SEHNR, CDR2 FQNEAQ (reference sequence). CDR3 amino acids: CASSPAAPSGRSQETQYF. In DNA, the CDR3 is TGTGCCAGCAGTCCAGCCGCCCCTAGCGGGAGATCCCAAGAGACCCAGTACTTC.

The CDR3 sequence: CASSFSRTGSNEQFF. The CDR3 DNA is TGTGCCAGCAGCTTTAGTCGTACAGGATCCAATGAGCAGTTCTTC. This chain links TRBV11-2 with TRBJ2-1; D is possibly TRBD1 (5 bases). Germline V gene sequence: CDR1 SGHAT, CDR2 FQNNGV. The germline V and J ends were trimmed by 3 bases and 6 bases, with 15 bases remaining between them. This CDR3 has 15 residues.

The chain couples TRBV11-2 to TRBJ2-2, with D unresolved. Germline V gives CDR1 SGHAT, CDR2 FQNNGV. Trimming removed 7 bases from V and 6 bases from J, with 15 bases in between. There are 14 residues in the CDR3. DNA for the CDR3: TGTGCCAGCATTAGGCAGTCCTACGCCGGGGAGCTGTTTTTT. Translation gives CASIRQSYAGELFF.

Notes on this clonotype: The junction and the germline gene differ at one end; a read error may be behind it. This sequence joins TRBV6-5 and TRBJ2-7; D is undetermined. There are 13 residues in the CDR3. Germline loops: CDR1 MNHEY, CDR2 SVGAGI. The CDR3: CASSYVGFHEQNF. The CDR3 DNA sequence: TGTGCCAGCAGTTACGTCGGGTTCCACGAACAGAACTTC.

This clonotype was recorded many times. A read error may explain this, as a much larger clone is one base away. The chain uses TRBV10-3 and TRBJ2-6; tentative D call: TRBD1 (5 bases). This CDR3 has 14 residues. CDR1 is ENHRY and CDR2 is SYGVKD in the germline V gene. The CDR3 coding sequence is TGTGCCATCTCTGCCGACTCTGGGGCCAACGTCCTGGCTTTC. Its protein is CAISADSGANVLAF.

Points on this clonotype: The conserved final phenylalanine or tryptophan is absent from the CDR3, which likely points to a read error. This sequence joins TRBV11-2 and TRBJ2-1; no definite D call. Looked up from germline, CDR1 is SGHAT and CDR2 is FQNNGV. The CDR3 has 15 amino acids. CDR3: CASSLEAASYDEQFL. CDR3 coding DNA: TGTGCCAGCAGCTTAGAGGCGGCCTCCTACGATGAGCAGTTCTTA.